A selection of T cell receptor beta chains follows, all from one sample in a study of OX40 agonist ivuxolimab in advanced cancers. Generated by immunoSEQ multiplex PCR, the TCRdb table keeps only in-frame clones and is missing some. The table has 60,000 or so clones, 75% to 85% seen once; the top ten hold roughly 2.3%. This specimen was CD4+ or CD8+ T cells sorted from blood, taken in a trial of the OX40 agonist ivuxolimab. The receptors were sampled from an adult with an advanced solid tumor such as melanoma, head and neck, liver or kidney cancer. The CDR3 runs from the conserved cysteine through the conserved F or W. D genes are given only for firm matches. Where a row states a size, it is once, few, many or the class of an expanded clone; other rows omit it.

abundance	v_gene	d_gene	j_gene	CDR3aa	CDR3nt
-	TRBV6-5	-	TRBJ1-3	CASRGTGNTIYF	TGTGCCAGCAGGGGTACGGGAAACACCATATATTTT
-	TRBV7-9	TRBD2	TRBJ2-7	CASSSSGYEQYF	TGTGCCAGCAGCTCTAGCGGTTACGAGCAGTACTTC
-	TRBV5-1	TRBD1	TRBJ2-5	CASSGRLGQGETQYF	TGCGCCAGCAGTGGGAGGCTCGGACAGGGAGAGACCCAGTACTTC
-	TRBV10-1	TRBD1	TRBJ1-1	CATRTGPNTEAFF	TGCGCCACCCGGACAGGCCCGAACACTGAAGCTTTCTTT
-	TRBV9	-	TRBJ1-4	CASSVTSGVWEKLFF	TGTGCCAGCAGCGTCACGTCGGGGGTTTGGGAAAAACTGTTTTTT
once	TRBV19	-	TRBJ2-2	CASNLGGNTGELFF	TGTGCCAGTAATCTAGGGGGGAACACCGGGGAGCTGTTTTTT
-	TRBV5-1	-	TRBJ2-1	CASSPESLSSYNEQFF	TGCGCCAGCAGCCCCGAGTCTCTGAGCTCCTACAATGAGCAGTTCTTC
-	TRBV14	-	TRBJ2-1	CASSQDPGYNEQFF	TGTGCCAGCAGCCAAGATCCCGGATACAATGAGCAGTTCTTC
-	TRBV19	-	TRBJ2-2	CASSIGTWANTGELFF	TGTGCCAGTAGTATCGGAACGTGGGCCAACACCGGGGAGCTGTTTTTT
-	TRBV11-2	-	TRBJ1-5	CASSLVNSNQPQHF	TGTGCCAGCAGCTTAGTCAATAGCAATCAGCCCCAGCATTTT
-	TRBV29-1	TRBD1	TRBJ1-4	CSANLGQGAEKLFF	TGCAGCGCAAATTTGGGACAGGGGGCGGAAAAACTGTTTTTT
-	TRBV7-6	TRBD2	TRBJ2-5	CASSLSSGAWETQYF	TGTGCCAGCAGTTTATCTAGCGGGGCATGGGAGACCCAGTACTTC
few	TRBV7-9	-	TRBJ2-5	CASSRDVGGETQYF	TGTGCCAGCAGCAGGGACGTAGGCGGGGAGACCCAGTACTTC
-	TRBV19	TRBD1	TRBJ1-5	CASSIRDRGRGAQHF	TGTGCCAGTAGTATACGGGACAGGGGGCGCGGGGCCCAGCATTTT
-	TRBV7-9	-	TRBJ1-1	CASIPGQNTEAFF	TGTGCCAGCATCCCGGGACAGAACACTGAAGCTTTCTTT
-	TRBV9	-	TRBJ2-2	CASSVGAQGYTGELFF	TGTGCCAGCAGCGTAGGGGCCCAGGGATACACCGGGGAGCTGTTTTTT
-	TRBV5-4	-	TRBJ1-2	CASSSGWGSNYGYTF	TGTGCCAGCAGCTCGGGGTGGGGGTCTAACTATGGCTACACCTTC
-	TRBV7-7	-	TRBJ2-5	CASSLIGTGQETQYF	TGTGCTAGCAGCTTAATTGGCACCGGCCAAGAGACCCAGTACTTC